These 29 T cell receptor beta chains originate from one sample sequenced in a study of cytomegalovirus exposure and HLA in healthy donors. With 60 Vbeta and 13 Jbeta primers, the PCR was carried out. This table comes from immunoSEQ multiplex PCR, and its TCRdb copy is limited to in-frame clones, with some not included. The sample gives about 78,000 clones, 70% to 80% of which show up once; around 25% is in the top ten. Sequenced sample: PBMCs. These receptors all come from a woman in her fifties or sixties in good health and CMV-seropositive.

Details on this clone: Other DNA sequences in the same sample also yield this CDR3. V usage is TRBV6-1 and J usage is TRBJ2-7; 8 positions match TRBD1. Germline CDR1 and CDR2: MNHNS and SASEGT. This CDR3 contains 14 residues. V dropped 4 bases and J dropped 7; count of bases not matched to a gene: 9. The CDR3 nucleotides are TGTGCCAGCAGTGTGCGACAGGGGAGGTGGGAGCAGTACTTC. Protein: CASSVRQGRWEQYF.

The gene calls are TRBV11-2 and TRBJ1-6; D not resolved. The germline V gene has CDR1 SGHAT and CDR2 FQNNGV. This CDR3 spans 15 amino acids. Trimming took 0 bases from V and 5 from J, leaving 8 bases between them. The CDR3 is CASSLESNHNSPLHF. The CDR3 DNA reads TGTGCCAGCAGCTTAGAAAGCAACCATAATTCACCCCTCCACTTT.

The chain combines TRBV6-5 with TRBJ2-7; 11 nucleotides match TRBD2. Germline V gene data show CDR1 as MNHEY and CDR2 as SVGAGI. The CDR3 is 16 residues long. J lost 2 bases, V lost 2 bases, and 5 bases had no gene match. For the CDR3, the DNA is TGTGCCAGCAGTTACCTACCGACTAGCGGGGCCTACGAGCAGTACTTC. This translates into CASSYLPTSGAYEQYF.

The J gene is TRBJ2-5, the V gene TRBV6-6, with D tentatively TRBD1 (6 bases). CDR1 is MNHNY, CDR2 SVGAGI, per germline (reference sequence). This CDR3 is built from 13 residues. V was clipped by 4 bases and J by 3 bases, with 9 bases between them. The CDR3 region is CASSWTEEETQYF. The CDR3 region has the DNA TGTGCCAGCAGTTGGACAGAGGAAGAGACCCAGTACTTC.

J is TRBJ2-4 and V is TRBV2; 10 nucleotides align to TRBD1. CDR1 SNHLY and CDR2 FYNNEI come from the germline V gene. V was pared by 6 bases and J by 5 bases, with 7 bases of the junction left unmatched. The CDR3 length is 15 residues. The CDR3 DNA is TGTGCCAGCAGCGCGGACAGGGGGTCGGAAAACATTCAGTACTTC. Protein sequence: CASSADRGSENIQYF.

CDR3: CASRRREHPDTQYF. The CDR3, as DNA: TGTGCCAGTAGGCGGCGGGAGCACCCAGATACGCAGTATTTT. The rearrangement links TRBV19 to TRBJ2-3; 7 nucleotides line up with TRBD2. The CDR3 totals 14 residues. Trimming took 6 bases from V and 4 from J; bases not matched to a gene: 7. CDR1 and CDR2 (germline): LNHDA, SQIVND (reference sequence).

The chain links TRBV6-1 to TRBJ1-2; 7 nucleotides line up with TRBD1. Germline V CDR1 and CDR2: MNHNS, SASEGT. CDR3 size: 15 residues. Losses at the gene ends were 5 bases for V and 3 bases for J; bases not matched to a gene: 9. The DNA for the CDR3 is TGTGCCAGCAGTCAAGGAGTTGGGACAGACTATGGCTACACCTTC. Translation: CASSQGVGTDYGYTF.

This clone was recorded a few times. At the DNA level, this CDR3 is encoded by other sequences in the same sample as well. The rearrangement uses TRBV6-5 and TRBJ2-6; no firm D call. V was shortened by 7 bases and J by 0 bases, with 4 bases between the two germline ends. This CDR3 spans 13 amino acids. Looked up from germline, CDR1 is MNHEY and CDR2 is SVGAGI. The CDR3 protein is CASTSSGANVLTF. CDR3 DNA: TGTGCCAGCACCTCCTCTGGGGCCAACGTCCTGACTTTC.

V gene TRBV6-5 combines with J gene TRBJ2-1, with TRBD1 matching over 11 bases. The V gene's germline CDR1 is MNHEY and CDR2 SVGAGI. Trimming cost V 0 bases and J 6 bases; bases outside gene matches: 1. The CDR3 runs 15 residues. This CDR3 reads CASSYSGTGGNEQFF. The DNA of the CDR3 is TGTGCCAGCAGTTACTCCGGGACAGGGGGCAATGAGCAGTTCTTC.

This chain links TRBV19 with TRBJ1-2, with 8 bases that match TRBD1. CDR1 and CDR2 (germline): LNHDA, SQIVND (reference sequence). With 5 bases clipped from V and 4 bases from J, the junction kept 6 bases outside the gene matches. This CDR3 contains 14 residues. The DNA of the CDR3 is TGTGCCAGTAGTTCGGGACAGGTCAGCTATGGCTACACCTTC. Amino acids: CASSSGQVSYGYTF.

The CDR3 protein is CASSLGLASGIRDTQYF. CDR3 DNA: TGTGCCAGCAGCTTAGGGTTGGCTAGCGGGATCAGGGATACGCAGTATTTT. This chain uses TRBV7-6 with TRBJ2-3, with 9 bases lining up with TRBD2. Germline CDR1 is SGHVS and CDR2 is FNYEAQ. This CDR3 contains 17 residues. V trimming: 1 base; J trimming: 6 bases; junction bases outside the gene matches: 11.

This rearrangement joins TRBV11-3 to TRBJ2-5, with a tentative D call TRBD1 (5 bases). V shed 5 bases and J shed 4 bases, with 11 bases lying between them. The CDR3 extends over 13 amino acids. Germline V gives CDR1 SGHNT, CDR2 YENEEA. The CDR3 DNA reads TGTGCCAGCAGCAGCAGGACAACAGAGACCCAGTACTTC. Residues: CASSSRTTETQYF.

V is TRBV7-6 and J is TRBJ1-2, with unresolved D. Trimming stripped 5 bases from V and 4 bases from J, with 11 bases between. CDR1 SGHVS and CDR2 FNYEAQ come from the germline V gene. CDR3 size: 13 residues. CDR3: CASSPGGLYGYTF. CDR3 nucleotides: TGTGCCAGCAGCCCCGGTGGGCTCTATGGCTACACCTTC.

This clone was observed once. CDR3 residues: CASKTRADQPQHF. The CDR3 coding sequence is TGTGCCAGTAAAACCAGGGCAGATCAGCCCCAGCATTTT. This rearrangement joins TRBV19 to TRBJ1-5, with D perhaps TRBD1 (5 bases). The CDR3 covers 13 residues. Trimming took off 7 bases at V and 5 bases at J, with 12 bases between the two ends. Germline assignment: CDR1 LNHDA and CDR2 SQIVND (reference sequence).

This clone was counted a single time. J is TRBJ1-1 and V is TRBV7-9; 7 bases agree with TRBD1. CDR1 and CDR2 (germline): SEHNR, FQNEAQ (reference sequence). J was trimmed by 8 bases and V by 5 bases; bases with no gene match: 8. This CDR3 is built from 13 residues. Written as DNA, the CDR3 is TGTGCCAGCAGCATAGGACAGGACCCCGAAGCTTTCTTT. It is translated as CASSIGQDPEAFF. Filled out from reference TRBV7-9 and TRBJ1-1, the complete variable domain reads DTGVSQNPRHKITKRGQNVTFRCDPISEHNRLYWYRQTLGQGPEFLTYFQNEAQLEKSRLLSDRFSAERPKGSFSTLEIQRTEQGDSAMYLCASSIGQDPEAFFGQGTRLTVV.

The genes are TRBV29-1 and TRBJ1-2; tentative D call: TRBD1 (6 bases). CDR3 size: 14 residues. CDR1 is SQVTM and CDR2 is ANQGSEA in the germline V gene. The V and J ends lost 6 bases and 0 bases respectively, with 14 bases between them. CDR3 sequence: CSVAKQGANYGYTF. The CDR3 nucleotides are TGCAGCGTGGCGAAACAGGGAGCTAACTATGGCTACACCTTC.

V gene TRBV5-6 combines with J gene TRBJ1-1; weak D call: TRBD1 (6 bases). The length of the CDR3 is 13 residues. The V end lost 4 bases, the J end lost 0 bases, and 7 bases lay between the germline ends. CDR1 and CDR2 (germline): SGHDT, YYEEEE. The CDR3: CASSTGMNTEAFF. The CDR3 region has the DNA TGTGCCAGCAGCACAGGGATGAACACTGAAGCTTTCTTT.

Here the CDR3 DNA reads TGTGCCAGCAGCGACGCAGGTCAAATGAACACTGAAGCTTTCTTT. Translation gives CASSDAGQMNTEAFF. V is TRBV5-6 and J is TRBJ1-1; D uncertain. V was trimmed by 4 bases and J by 0 bases, leaving 13 bases between them. CDR3 length equals 15 residues. The germline V gene has CDR1 SGHDT and CDR2 YYEEEE. The full variable domain, rest sourced from reference TRBV5-6 and TRBJ1-1, is DAGVTQSPTHLIKTRGQQVTLRCSPKSGHDTVSWYQQALGQGPQFIFQYYEEEERQRGNFPDRFSGHQFPNYSSELNVNALLLGDSALYLCASSDAGQMNTEAFFGQGTRLTVV.

The J gene is TRBJ2-5, the V gene TRBV7-3; weak D call: TRBD2 (6 bases). The V end lost 2 bases, the J end lost 5 bases, and 9 bases lay between the germline ends. From germline, CDR1 is SGHTA and CDR2 FQGTGA. The CDR3 loop spans 13 amino acids. CDR3 sequence reads: CASSLAAGETQYF. CDR3 nucleotide sequence: TGTGCCAGCAGCTTAGCTGCGGGGGAGACCCAGTACTTC.

The V gene is TRBV15, the J gene TRBJ1-2, with TRBD1 as a possible D gene (5 bases). Germline V lookup: CDR1 LNHNV, CDR2 YYDKDF (reference sequence). V was clipped by 3 bases and J by 5 bases, with 13 bases between them. This CDR3 is built from 14 residues. The CDR3 DNA is TGTGCCACCAGCAGGCCTGGGGGGGAGTATGGCTACACCTTC. Translation: CATSRPGGEYGYTF.

This clone was seen just once. The V call is TRBV7-3, the J call TRBJ2-5; 10 bases are a match to TRBD2. Germline V lookup: CDR1 SGHTA, CDR2 FQGTGA. The CDR3 has 16 amino acids. J was trimmed by 1 base and V by 2 bases; bases with no gene match: 4. CDR3: CASSLGLAGVQETQYF. The CDR3 DNA follows: TGTGCCAGCAGCTTAGGGCTAGCGGGGGTCCAAGAGACCCAGTACTTC.

The chain combines TRBV7-8 with TRBJ2-7; a possible D gene is TRBD2 (5 bases). CDR1 is SGHVS and CDR2 is FQNEAQ in the germline V gene. The CDR3 sequence is 13 residues long. Trimming shortened V by 1 base and J by 3 bases, and 7 bases separated the two germline ends. The CDR3 sequence is CASSLGRDYEQYF. CDR3 sequence (DNA): TGTGCCAGCAGCTTAGGCCGGGACTACGAGCAGTACTTC. Full variable domain (rest looked up from reference TRBV7-8 and TRBJ2-7): GAGVSQSPRYKVAKRGQDVALRCDPISGHVSLFWYQQALGQGPEFLTYFQNEAQLDKSGLPSDRFFAERPEGSVSTLKIQRTQQEDSAVYLCASSLGRDYEQYFGPGTRLTVT.

The chain carries TRBV11-2 and TRBJ1-5; TRBD1 is a possible D gene (5 bases). This CDR3 is built from 16 residues. Trimming shortened V by 3 bases and J by 2 bases, and 14 bases separated the two germline ends. Looked up from germline, CDR1 is SGHAT and CDR2 is FQNNGV. The CDR3 bases are TGTGCCAGCAGCTTGGGTGGGTCGGGGGGCAATCAGCCCCAGCATTTT. This encodes CASSLGGSGGNQPQHF.

The chain links TRBV5-1 to TRBJ1-4; D not certain. Germline assignment: CDR1 SGHRS and CDR2 YFSETQ. Trimming left V 4 bases short and J 0 bases short, with 7 bases between. The CDR3 length is 14 residues. In nucleotides, the CDR3 is TGCGCCAGCAGCGACACAACAACTAATGAAAAACTGTTTTTT. It is translated as CASSDTTTNEKLFF.

The chain uses TRBV5-1 and TRBJ1-6; no clear D gene. The V end was cut by 0 bases, the J end by 7 bases, with 5 bases between. Per germline, CDR1 SGHRS and CDR2 YFSETQ. The CDR3 is 13 residues long. DNA of the CDR3: TGCGCCAGCAGCTTGGCCCTAAATTCACCCCTCCACTTT. Translated, it gives CASSLALNSPLHF.

The rearrangement joins TRBV29-1 to TRBJ1-2, with a tentative D call TRBD1 (5 bases). Germline CDR1 SQVTM, CDR2 ANQGSEA. The CDR3 loop spans 12 amino acids. The ends were cut back, 7 bases at V and 8 bases at J, with 17 bases in the middle. In DNA form, the CDR3 reads TGCAGCGCGATCTGGGGCCCGTGGGGCTACACCTTC. As protein: CSAIWGPWGYTF.

On this clone: Additional DNA sequences in this sample encode the identical CDR3. The rearrangement joins TRBV11-2 to TRBJ1-2; D might be TRBD1 (5 bases). V lost 4 bases and J lost 11, with 23 bases in between. This CDR3 region has 15 residues. Germline values: CDR1 SGHAT, CDR2 FQNNGV. The CDR3 DNA sequence: TGTGCCAGCAGCTCTTTAGCCCAGGGTGGAATGGGTTACACCTTC. This encodes CASSSLAQGGMGYTF.

The rearrangement links TRBV5-4 to TRBJ1-4, with D possibly matching TRBD1 (5 bases). V lost 2 bases to trimming and J lost 5 bases, with 10 bases between them. CDR1 and CDR2 (germline): SGHNT, YYREEE (reference sequence). This CDR3 is built from 14 residues. The DNA for the CDR3 is TGTGCCAGCAGCTTCGGGCAGGGAAATGAAAAACTGTTTTTT. Translation gives CASSFGQGNEKLFF.

The table lists this clone with a count of one. The rearrangement joins TRBV19 to TRBJ1-2; 11 bases map to TRBD1. Trimming took 5 bases from V and 7 from J; bases not matched to a gene: 15. Germline CDR1 reads LNHDA; CDR2 reads SQIVND (reference sequence). The CDR3 consists of 17 residues. The CDR3: CASSSSGTGGRIRGYTF. Here the CDR3 DNA reads TGTGCCAGTAGTTCTTCCGGGACAGGGGGGAGAATTCGTGGCTACACCTTC. Full variable domain (rest looked up from reference TRBV19 and TRBJ1-2): DGGITQSPKYLFRKEGQNVTLSCEQNLNHDAMYWYRQDPGQGLRLIYYSQIVNDFQKGDIAEGYSVSREKKESFPLTVTSAQKNPTAFYLCASSSSGTGGRIRGYTFGSGTRLTVV.